The next 22 T cell receptor beta chains were all read from a single sample in a study of CD8+ T cells in alopecia areata. Treatment: oral pan-JAK inhibitor, 5-10 mg twice daily. RNA was extracted and reverse transcribed into cDNA as the sequencing template. The method was immunoSEQ multiplex PCR; TCRdb's version includes in-frame clones alone and lacks a portion of them. The repertoire holds approximately 90,000 clones, with around 70% as singletons. Material: CD8+ T cells sorted from blood, obtained around week 46, from a patient treated with tofacitinib. The receptors shown here come from a human donor with alopecia areata.

The chain is built from TRBV7-2 and TRBJ1-5; no clear D. This CDR3 spans 12 amino acids. Trimming stripped 4 bases from V and 7 bases from J, with 8 bases between. From germline, CDR1 is SGHTA and CDR2 FQGNSA. The CDR3 bases are TGTGCCAGCAGCTCTTTCGGGCAGCCCCAGCATTTT. Amino acid sequence: CASSSFGQPQHF.

Regarding this clone: This sample includes further DNA sequences coding for the same CDR3. V and J are TRBV7-2 and TRBJ1-6; D may be TRBD1 (5 bases). Germline CDR1 reads SGHTA; CDR2 reads FQGNSA. V dropped 1 base and J dropped 10 bases, with 14 bases sitting between them. The CDR3 runs 15 residues. CDR3 residues: CASSLGQGYRSPLHF. CDR3 in DNA: TGTGCCAGCAGCTTAGGTCAGGGTTACCGATCACCCCTCCACTTT.

CDR3 protein: CASSDTTGEGRAFF. In nucleotides, the CDR3 is TGTGCCAGCAGCGACACTACGGGCGAGGGTCGAGCTTTCTTT. This chain joins TRBV2 and TRBJ1-1; no clear D gene. There are 14 residues in the CDR3. Germline loops: CDR1 SNHLY, CDR2 FYNNEI. Trimming removed 6 bases at V and 10 bases at J, with 21 bases between.

A word on this clone: Other DNA sequences in the same sample also yield this CDR3. The V and J genes are TRBV27 and TRBJ1-5; TRBD1 is a possible D gene (5 bases). Germline V gives CDR1 MNHEY, CDR2 SMNVEV (reference sequence). This CDR3 is 14 amino acids long. V lost 6 bases and J 7 bases, leaving 16 bases between the germline ends. DNA of the CDR3: TGTGCCAGCAGCCTCGGGGGGGTAAACCAGCCCCAGCATTTT. Amino acid sequence: CASSLGGVNQPQHF.

A single count supports this clone. CDR3 residues: CSVETVGSTPPNGEKLFF. The DNA of the CDR3 is TGCAGCGTTGAAACAGTGGGCTCGACCCCTCCGAACGGTGAAAAACTGTTTTTT. The chain links TRBV29-1 to TRBJ1-4; no definite D call. The CDR3 has 18 amino acids. V was clipped by 2 bases and J by 7 bases, with 26 bases between them. From germline, CDR1 is SQVTM and CDR2 ANQGSEA.

J is TRBJ2-1 and V is TRBV2, with a tentative D call TRBD2 (6 bases). V lost 3 bases, J lost 6 bases, and 6 bases lay in between. The CDR3 is 12 residues long. The germline V gene has CDR1 SNHLY and CDR2 FYNNEI. CDR3 in amino acids: CASSEGLNEQFF. The CDR3 nucleotides read TGTGCCAGCAGTGAGGGACTCAATGAGCAGTTCTTC.

This sequence joins TRBV13 and TRBJ2-1; the match to TRBD2 covers 9 bases. V gave up 0 bases and J gave up 10 bases; unmatched junction bases: 1. From germline, CDR1 is PRHDT and CDR2 FYEKMQ (reference sequence). CDR3 length: 13 amino acids. The CDR3 sequence is CASSLGLAGEQFF. The DNA for the CDR3 is TGTGCCAGCAGCTTAGGTCTAGCGGGGGAGCAGTTCTTC.

This clone occurred a few times. The chain links TRBV4-3 to TRBJ2-7; tentative D call: TRBD1 (5 bases). Trimming pared 0 bases from V and 6 bases from J, leaving 15 bases between. Germline CDR1 LGHNA, CDR2 YSLEER. The CDR3 runs 15 residues. CDR3 DNA: TGCGCCAGCAGCCAAGAGGGTTACAGGTTCAGCGAGCAGTACTTC. This encodes CASSQEGYRFSEQYF.

This chain links TRBV4-1 with TRBJ1-1; D uncertain. The germline gives CDR1 MGHRA, CDR2 YSYEKL. The V gene lost 0 bases and the J gene lost 1 base, with 15 bases spanning the gap. CDR3 length: 17 residues. CDR3 region: CASSQEWSPAKNTEAFF. The DNA of the CDR3 is TGCGCCAGCAGCCAAGAATGGTCCCCAGCGAAGAACACTGAAGCTTTCTTT.

The chain links TRBV6-5 to TRBJ2-1, with D hard to call. The CDR3 covers 15 residues. The germline V and J ends were trimmed by 6 bases and 6 bases, with 18 bases remaining between them. Germline V gene sequence: CDR1 MNHEY, CDR2 SVGAGI. The CDR3 DNA sequence: TGTGCCAGCAGGCCCTCTTATCTACTGCGCAATGAGCAGTTCTTC. Translation gives CASRPSYLLRNEQFF.

On this clone: Other DNA sequences from this sample encode an identical CDR3 as well. V gene TRBV11-2 combines with J gene TRBJ2-7; D is ambiguous. V lost 5 bases to trimming and J lost 5 bases, with 7 bases between them. This CDR3 comprises 11 residues. Germline V CDR1 and CDR2: SGHAT, FQNNGV. CDR3 DNA: TGTGCCAGCAGCCCTTCCCACGAGCAGTACTTC. It translates to CASSPSHEQYF.

This sequence joins TRBV14 and TRBJ1-1; D call uncertain. CDR1 is SGHDN and CDR2 is FVKESK in the germline V gene. The CDR3 extends over 14 amino acids. Trimming shortened V by 1 base and J by 0 bases, and 6 bases separated the two germline ends. The CDR3 loop reads CASSQVPVNTEAFF. The CDR3 DNA follows: TGTGCCAGCAGCCAAGTTCCAGTGAACACTGAAGCTTTCTTT.

The V and J genes are TRBV30 and TRBJ2-3; no firm D call. The CDR3 totals 12 residues. V was cut by 1 base and J by 4 bases, with 6 bases left in between. Germline V gene data show CDR1 as GTSNPN and CDR2 as SVGIG (reference sequence). The DNA of the CDR3 is TGTGCCTGGAGTGGTGGGTCAGATACGCAGTATTTT. Encoded protein: CAWSGGSDTQYF.

The chain is built from TRBV2 and TRBJ2-5; no reliable D call. V lost 4 bases and J 9 bases, leaving 6 bases between the germline ends. Per the germline V gene, CDR1 is SNHLY and CDR2 is FYNNEI. This CDR3 is built from 10 residues. CDR3 loop: CASSGRAQYF. The DNA of the CDR3 is TGTGCCAGCAGTGGACGGGCCCAGTACTTC.

The genes are TRBV7-9 and TRBJ2-2; 8 bases are a match to TRBD2. The CDR3 runs 14 residues. Germline trimming cut 1 base from V and 7 bases from J; bases unmatched to any gene: 2. Germline V CDR1 and CDR2: SEHNR, FQNEAQ (reference sequence). The CDR3 loop is CASSLGTSHGELFF. The CDR3 coding sequence is TGTGCCAGCAGCTTAGGGACTAGCCACGGGGAGCTGTTTTTT. Drawing the rest from reference TRBV7-9 and TRBJ2-2, the complete variable domain is DTGVSQNPRHKITKRGQNVTFRCDPISEHNRLYWYRQTLGQGPEFLTYFQNEAQLEKSRLLSDRFSAERPKGSFSTLEIQRTEQGDSAMYLCASSLGTSHGELFFGEGSRLTVL.

The chain joins TRBV13 to TRBJ1-2; D is perhaps TRBD1 (5 bases). Germline lookup yields CDR1 PRHDT and CDR2 FYEKMQ (reference sequence). V was shortened by 0 bases and J by 8 bases, with 10 bases between the two germline ends. CDR3 length: 13 amino acids. Here the CDR3 DNA reads TGTGCCAGCAGCTTAGGCGCGGGGGAAGGCTACACCTTC. It is translated as CASSLGAGEGYTF.

This rearrangement joins TRBV7-2 to TRBJ2-1; D call uncertain. Germline V gives CDR1 SGHTA, CDR2 FQGNSA. The CDR3 contains 13 residues. The V gene lost 4 bases and the J gene lost 0 bases, with 4 bases spanning the gap. The CDR3 DNA sequence: TGTGCCAGCAGCTGGAGCTCCTACAATGAGCAGTTCTTC. This translates into CASSWSSYNEQFF.

V is TRBV29-1 and J is TRBJ1-2; D is unclear. The V gene lost 3 bases and the J gene lost 5 bases, with 13 bases spanning the gap. This CDR3 is built from 13 residues. Germline V gene data show CDR1 as SQVTM and CDR2 as ANQGSEA. The CDR3 coding sequence is TGCAGCGTTGAGTTGGGGTATAGGTATGGCTACACCTTC. Translated, it gives CSVELGYRYGYTF.

V and J are TRBV7-9 and TRBJ1-1; 8 bases map to TRBD1. V lost 3 bases, J lost 4 bases, and 1 base stayed unmatched. The germline CDR1 and CDR2 sequences are SEHNR and FQNEAQ (reference sequence). CDR3 length: 13 residues. CDR3 sequence reads: CASSLTGVTEAFF. For the CDR3, the DNA is TGTGCCAGCAGCTTGACAGGGGTCACTGAAGCTTTCTTT.

The rearrangement uses TRBV27 and TRBJ1-1, with 10 bases that match TRBD1. Germline values: CDR1 MNHEY, CDR2 SMNVEV (reference sequence). V was pared by 2 bases and J by 11 bases, with 5 bases of the junction left unmatched. The CDR3 sequence is 13 residues long. CDR3 sequence: CASSLSGTGDAFF. CDR3 DNA sequence: TGTGCCAGCAGTTTAAGTGGGACAGGGGATGCTTTCTTT.

This clone appeared a few times. The chain is built from TRBV29-1 and TRBJ1-1, with D unresolved. V was clipped by 4 bases and J by 3 bases, with 9 bases between them. This CDR3 comprises 12 residues. CDR1 is SQVTM, CDR2 ANQGSEA, per germline. The DNA of the CDR3 is TGCAGCGTTGTTTGGTTGGACACTGAAGCTTTCTTT. This gives the protein CSVVWLDTEAFF.

V gene TRBV10-3 combines with J gene TRBJ1-2; a possible D gene is TRBD1 (5 bases). With 3 bases removed from V and 6 bases from J, the gap between germline ends came to 17 bases. The CDR3 is 15 residues long. CDR1 and CDR2 (germline): ENHRY, SYGVKD. This CDR3 is CAISDPPDGRDGYTF. DNA for the CDR3: TGTGCCATCAGTGATCCCCCCGACGGCAGGGATGGCTACACCTTC.